Presented here are 32 T cell receptor beta chains from one specimen sequenced in a study of CD8+CD57+ T cells in acquired aplastic anemia. Profiling that covered TCR beta VDJ and CDR3 relied on genomic DNA as its template. A single record per CDR3 protein comes from TCRdb applying MiXCR to the reads. The data contain 150,000 to 200,000 distinct CDR3 sequences, 64% of them singletons. The sample comprised sorted CD4+, CD8+, or CD8+CD57+ T cells (not recorded which) from PBMCs. These receptors came from a human donor with severe aplastic anemia or a healthy control (not recorded which).

This sequence joins TRBV20-1 and TRBJ2-3; no clear D gene. This CDR3 has 12 amino acids. Germline values: CDR1 DFQATT, CDR2 SNEGSKA (reference sequence). Trimming removed 7 bases at V and 4 bases at J, with 12 bases between. In DNA, the CDR3 is TGCAGTGTTCCGGCAGTCGCAGATACGCAGTATTTT. Translation: CSVPAVADTQYF.

This clonotype was detected only a few times. The V gene is TRBV27, the J gene TRBJ2-7, with 7 bases matching TRBD2. The CDR3 sequence is 16 residues long. Looked up from germline, CDR1 is MNHEY and CDR2 is SMNVEV (reference sequence). Trimming took 4 bases from V and 1 from J; bases not matched to a gene: 10. The CDR3 nucleotides read TGTGCCAGCAGTTGGAGTAGCGGGTCCCTATCCTACGAGCAGTACTTC. Its protein product is CASSWSSGSLSYEQYF.

This chain joins TRBV25-1 and TRBJ2-5, with D maybe TRBD1 (6 bases). Germline V gives CDR1 MGHDK, CDR2 SYGVNS. V was cut by 4 bases and J by 0 bases, with 18 bases left in between. There are 17 residues in the CDR3. CDR3 in DNA: TGTGCCAGCAGTGTGCAATCCGGGACATACTACCAAGAGACCCAGTACTTC. The encoded protein is CASSVQSGTYYQETQYF.

Worth noting for this clonotype: A read error is likely, as this CDR3 ends without the conserved phenylalanine or tryptophan. It is unclear where the CDR3 begins or ends on the DNA, so no DNA is shown, and the CDR3 is as TCRdb lists it. V gene TRBV7-9 combines with J gene TRBJ2-3. The length of the CDR3 is 14 amino acids, counting both ends. CDR1 and CDR2 from the germline V gene are SEHNR and FQNEAQ (reference sequence). The CDR3: CASSAVGQHRYAVV.

This sequence joins TRBV2 and TRBJ1-1; D is unresolved. V lost 4 bases and J lost 0, with 12 bases in between. Germline CDR1 and CDR2: SNHLY and FYNNEI. CDR3 length equals 15 residues. The DNA of the CDR3 is TGTGCCAGCAGTGCGCCACCCGCAGTGAACACTGAAGCTTTCTTT. Protein product: CASSAPPAVNTEAFF.

The rearrangement links TRBV7-9 to TRBJ2-5; perhaps TRBD2 as D (6 bases). CDR1 is SEHNR and CDR2 is FQNEAQ in the germline V gene (reference sequence). Trimming stripped 4 bases from V and 0 bases from J, with 21 bases between. The CDR3 covers 18 residues. The CDR3 region is CASSSGLPGLVYQETQYF. The CDR3 bases are TGTGCCAGCAGCTCGGGACTCCCAGGACTGGTGTACCAAGAGACCCAGTACTTC.

The table lists this clonotype with a count of one. This chain uses TRBV7-8 with TRBJ1-2; D is unresolved. Germline lookup yields CDR1 SGHVS and CDR2 FQNEAQ. V lost 2 bases and J 8 bases, leaving 12 bases between the germline ends. The CDR3 sequence is 13 residues long. CDR3: CASSLSYEKGYTF. Written as DNA, the CDR3 is TGTGCCAGCAGCTTATCCTATGAGAAAGGCTACACCTTC.

With regard to this clonotype: The junction departs from germline at one end; a sequencing error may be responsible. This chain connects TRBV12-3 or TRBV12-4 to TRBJ1-1; D may be TRBD1 (6 bases). This CDR3 has 17 amino acids. This CDR3 is CASSLESRGRLNTGALF. The DNA for the CDR3 is TGTGCCAGCAGCTTAGAGTCCAGGGGCCGGTTGAACACTGGAGCTCTCTTT.

As to this clonotype: A junction boundary mismatches the germline segment, possibly from a read error. The chain carries TRBV13 and TRBJ1-2; D is undetermined. This CDR3 contains 14 residues. Germline V gene lookup returns CDR1 PRHDT and CDR2 FYEKMQ (reference sequence). The chain's CDR3 is CASSLESTNYGYTF. In DNA, the CDR3 is TGCGCCAGCAGCTTGGAGTCAACTAACTATGGCTACACCTTC.

This clonotype was observed a handful of times. CDR3 coding DNA: TGTGCCAGCAGCATTACTAGCGGGAGTGAATACGAGCAGTACTTC. Amino acids: CASSITSGSEYEQYF. This chain connects TRBV25-1 to TRBJ2-7; 11 bases fit TRBD2. The CDR3 extends over 15 amino acids. The germline CDR1 and CDR2 sequences are MGHDK and SYGVNS. The J segment lost 4 bases and the V segment lost 6 bases, leaving 8 bases of the junction unmatched.

About this clonotype: Germline is not matched at one junction end, which may reflect a read error. The chain has TRBV10-3 and TRBJ2-5; D is unclear. CDR1 is ENHRY and CDR2 is SYGVKD in the germline V gene. This CDR3 contains 15 residues. CDR3 nucleotides: TGTGCCATCAGTGAGTCGGGTTCTCGTCAAGAGACCCAGTGCTTC. Translated, it gives CAISESGSRQETQCF.

The V and J genes are TRBV19 and TRBJ1-2; D uncertain. The germline gives CDR1 LNHDA, CDR2 SQIVND (reference sequence). The CDR3 runs to 12 residues. Trimming removed 7 bases from V and 5 bases from J, with 11 bases in between. The CDR3 here is CASTSRIYGYTF. CDR3 nucleotide sequence: TGTGCCAGTACAAGTCGGATTTATGGCTACACCTTC.

The V gene is TRBV12-5, the J gene TRBJ2-1, with 14 bases matching TRBD2. Germline V gene data show CDR1 as LGHNT and CDR2 as FRNRAP. V lost 0 bases to trimming and J lost 6 bases; unmatched junction nucleotides: 7. The CDR3 is 18 amino acids. The CDR3 spells CASGLVGLAGGRGNEQFF. CDR3 DNA sequence: TGTGCTAGTGGTTTGGTCGGACTAGCGGGGGGTCGTGGCAATGAGCAGTTCTTC.

This clonotype was recorded a few times. The chain links TRBV20-1 to TRBJ2-7; the match to TRBD2 covers 7 bases. The length of the CDR3 is 15 residues. Per germline, CDR1 DFQATT and CDR2 SNEGSKA (reference sequence). DNA for the CDR3: TGCAGCGCCTCCCCATACGGGGGGAGCTCCTACGAGCAGTACTTC. As protein: CSASPYGGSSYEQYF.

This clonotype was observed a few times. The rearrangement links TRBV7-2 to TRBJ1-2, with TRBD1 identical over 7 bases. CDR3 size: 16 residues. Trimming at V came to 4 bases and at J to 3 bases, leaving 11 bases not matched to a gene. Germline CDR1 reads SGHTA; CDR2 reads FQGNSA. The CDR3 DNA reads TGTGCCAGCAGCTCTGATGGACAGGCGCAGTACTATGGCTACACCTTC. This gives the protein CASSSDGQAQYYGYTF.

The chain employs TRBV10-3 and TRBJ1-2; 8 nucleotides agree with TRBD1. Trimming cost V 6 bases and J 3 bases; bases outside gene matches: 9. The CDR3 extends over 15 amino acids. From germline, CDR1 is ENHRY and CDR2 SYGVKD. DNA for the CDR3: TGTGCCATCAGGGGACAGGTTGAATCGGACTATGGCTACACCTTC. Amino acids: CAIRGQVESDYGYTF.

Sample share makes this clonotype medium-sized. The chain has TRBV3-1 and TRBJ2-7, with D hard to call. Germline V CDR1 and CDR2: LGHDT, YNNKEL (reference sequence). V was clipped by 0 bases and J by 2 bases, with 5 bases between them. The CDR3 spans 13 residues. The CDR3 DNA reads as TGTGCCAGCAGCCAAGATAACGCCTACGAGCAGTACTTC. Amino acid sequence: CASSQDNAYEQYF.

V is TRBV29-1 and J is TRBJ1-2, with TRBD1 identical over 7 bases. Losses at the gene ends were 3 bases for V and 6 bases for J; bases not matched to a gene: 7. CDR1 and CDR2 (germline): SQVTM, ANQGSEA. There are 13 residues in the CDR3. In DNA form, the CDR3 reads TGCAGCGTTGAGAGGACAGGACGAGATGGCTACACCTTC. Translated: CSVERTGRDGYTF.

V usage is TRBV7-3 and J usage is TRBJ2-7, with D perhaps matching TRBD2 (6 bases). Trimming removed 8 bases from V and 0 bases from J, with 14 bases in between. The CDR3 covers 14 residues. Looked up from germline, CDR1 is SGHTA and CDR2 is FQGTGA. CDR3 residues: CASRTAGSSYEQYF. CDR3 in DNA: TGTGCCAGCCGCACCGCCGGGAGCTCCTACGAGCAGTACTTC.

This clonotype has a count of ten or more. V is TRBV29-1 and J is TRBJ2-1; TRBD2 matches 10 bases. From germline, CDR1 is SQVTM and CDR2 ANQGSEA. Trimming removed 5 bases from V and 3 bases from J; junction bases left unmatched: 10. The CDR3 length is 16 residues. The CDR3 nucleotides are TGCAGCGTTTGTACTAGCGGGGATTCTTACTACAATGAGCAGTTCTTC. Translated: CSVCTSGDSYYNEQFF.

The V and J genes are TRBV10-3 and TRBJ1-2, with D perhaps TRBD1 (5 bases). Germline lookup yields CDR1 ENHRY and CDR2 SYGVKD. The CDR3 runs to 13 residues. V was clipped by 10 bases and J by 5 bases, with 17 bases between them. The CDR3 region is CATSDRVRYGYTF. In DNA form, the CDR3 reads TGTGCCACGAGCGACAGAGTAAGATATGGCTACACCTTC.

The chain links TRBV19 to TRBJ2-3, with 13 bases that match TRBD2. V was clipped by 5 bases and J by 4 bases; unmatched bases: 6. In germline, CDR1 is LNHDA, CDR2 SQIVND (reference sequence). The length of the CDR3 is 16 residues. CDR3 in amino acids: CASSFMTSGGSDTQYF. The CDR3, as DNA: TGTGCCAGTAGTTTCATGACTAGCGGGGGGTCAGATACGCAGTATTTT.

This clonotype was seen more than once but under ten times. The CDR3 region has the DNA TGTGCCAGCAGTTCCCTCGGGCAAGGGAATTCACCCCTCCACTTT. Its translation: CASSSLGQGNSPLHF. V usage is TRBV2 and J usage is TRBJ1-6; D gene unclear. The CDR3 runs 15 residues. Between the trimmed V and J ends, which lost 5 bases and 7 bases, there was a span of 15 bases. Germline V lookup: CDR1 SNHLY, CDR2 FYNNEI.

The chain uses TRBV20-1 and TRBJ2-5; TRBD2 agrees at 7 bases. V shed 7 bases and J 6 bases; nucleotides not matched to a gene: 14. The germline V gene encodes CDR1 DFQATT and CDR2 SNEGSKA (reference sequence). The CDR3 has 14 residues. In DNA form, the CDR3 reads TGCAGTGTTAAGCATGAGACTAGCCCACAGACCCAGTACTTC. Its protein is CSVKHETSPQTQYF.

This clonotype came up a few times. This sequence joins TRBV10-3 and TRBJ2-2; D possibly corresponds to TRBD2 (5 bases). The CDR3 contains 12 residues. Germline assignment: CDR1 ENHRY and CDR2 SYGVKD. V was shortened by 7 bases and J by 3 bases, with 6 bases between the two germline ends. The CDR3 sequence: CAITRDTGELFF. The CDR3 region has the DNA TGTGCCATCACGAGGGACACCGGGGAGCTGTTTTTT.

Many counts were recorded for this clonotype. This rearrangement joins TRBV19 to TRBJ1-3; D perhaps matches TRBD1 (6 bases). Per the germline V gene, CDR1 is LNHDA and CDR2 is SQIVND (reference sequence). The CDR3 has 13 amino acids. V dropped 8 bases and J dropped 3 bases, with 11 bases sitting between them. As DNA, the CDR3 is TGTGCCAGTCTGGGGGGGCTTGGAAACACCATATATTTT. Protein product: CASLGGLGNTIYF.

The sample holds many counts of this clonotype. The rearrangement uses TRBV28 and TRBJ1-1; D not certain. Trimming pared 6 bases from V and 1 base from J, leaving 12 bases between. Germline lookup yields CDR1 MDHEN and CDR2 SYDVKM. This CDR3 region has 14 residues. The CDR3 DNA follows: TGTGCCAGCAGCCCAGCACGAGGGAACACTGAAGCTTTCTTT. It is translated as CASSPARGNTEAFF.

On this clonotype: Possible read error: a much larger clone is one base away. The chain employs TRBV5-6 and TRBJ2-7; D is ambiguous. The CDR3 runs 14 residues. Germline CDR1 reads SGHDT; CDR2 reads YYEEEE. The CDR3 spells CASSLEYSTYDQYF. In DNA, the CDR3 is TGTGCCAGCAGCTTGGAGTACAGTACCTACGACCAGTACTTC. Using reference TRBV5-6 and TRBJ2-7 for the parts outside the CDR3, the full variable domain is DAGVTQSPTHLIKTRGQQVTLRCSPKSGHDTVSWYQQALGQGPQFIFQYYEEEERQRGNFPDRFSGHQFPNYSSELNVNALLLGDSALYLCASSLEYSTYDQYFGPGTRLTVT.

This chain links TRBV9 with TRBJ2-7; 9 positions match TRBD2. This CDR3 spans 15 amino acids. With V trimmed by 2 bases and J by 7 bases, 10 bases remained unmatched. The germline V gene has CDR1 SGDLS and CDR2 YYNGEE. The CDR3 protein is CASSVNPGTSKEQYF. The DNA for the CDR3 is TGTGCCAGCAGCGTGAATCCCGGGACTAGCAAAGAGCAGTACTTC.

As concerns this clonotype: One junction end does not reproduce the germline sequence, and a read error may be involved. The gene calls are TRBV29-1 and TRBJ2-5, with D unresolved. This CDR3 has 12 amino acids. Germline CDR1 and CDR2: SQVTM and ANQGSEA. For the CDR3, the DNA is TGCAACGTTGTTTCAACGGAAGAGACCCAGTACTTC. This sequence encodes CNVVSTEETQYF.

Comments on this clonotype: This may be a read error, as it is one base from a much larger clone. This sequence joins TRBV3-1 and TRBJ2-1, with D unresolved. CDR3 length: 14 amino acids. The germline CDR1 and CDR2 sequences are LGHDT and YNNKEL (reference sequence). Trimming cost V 1 base and J 3 bases, with 7 bases left between them. CDR3 sequence (DNA): TGTGCCAGCAGCCAAGGAGCCCTCTACAATGAGCAGTTCTTC. Protein sequence: CASSQGALYNEQFF.

The J gene is TRBJ2-3, the V gene TRBV7-9; 7 nucleotides line up with TRBD1. V gave up 4 bases and J gave up 2 bases; unmatched junction bases: 6. The germline gives CDR1 SEHNR, CDR2 FQNEAQ (reference sequence). The CDR3 is 15 amino acids. The CDR3 spells CASSSRTGLTDTQYF. CDR3 bases: TGTGCCAGCAGCTCCAGGACAGGCCTCACAGATACGCAGTATTTT. Combining the CDR3 with reference TRBV7-9 and TRBJ2-3 gives the whole variable domain DTGVSQNPRHKITKRGQNVTFRCDPISEHNRLYWYRQTLGQGPEFLTYFQNEAQLEKSRLLSDRFSAERPKGSFSTLEIQRTEQGDSAMYLCASSSRTGLTDTQYFGPGTRLTVL.